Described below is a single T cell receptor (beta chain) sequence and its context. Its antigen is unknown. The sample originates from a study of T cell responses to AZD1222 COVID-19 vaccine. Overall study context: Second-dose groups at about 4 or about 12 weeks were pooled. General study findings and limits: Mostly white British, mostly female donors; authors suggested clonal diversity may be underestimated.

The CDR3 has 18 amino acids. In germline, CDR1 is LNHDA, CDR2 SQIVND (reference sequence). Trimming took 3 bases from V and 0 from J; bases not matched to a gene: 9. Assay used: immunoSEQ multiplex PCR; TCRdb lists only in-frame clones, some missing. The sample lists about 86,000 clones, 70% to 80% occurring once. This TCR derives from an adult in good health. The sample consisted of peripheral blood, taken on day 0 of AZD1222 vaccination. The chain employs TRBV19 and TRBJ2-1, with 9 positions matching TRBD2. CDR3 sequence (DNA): TGTGCCAGTAGTATGGGTACTAGCGGGTCAAGCTCCTACAATGAGCAGTTCTTC. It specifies CASSMGTSGSSSYNEQFF.